A single sample gave rise to the 28 T cell receptor beta chains below, sequenced in a study of radiotherapy plus CTLA-4 blockade in lung cancer. Here immunoSEQ multiplex PCR was the method, and the copy in TCRdb shows in-frame clones only, minus some. The sample contains 50,000 or so clones, roughly 76% of which appear only once. The material sequenced was peripheral blood, taken from a patient treated with radiotherapy plus ipilimumab. The receptor set was obtained from a human donor with non-small cell lung cancer who had stable disease on radiotherapy plus ipilimumab.

In DNA, the CDR3 is TGTGCCAGTAGTATAGAGCTTGTACTAGCGGGAACCTACAATGAGCAGTTCTTC. Its translation is CASSIELVLAGTYNEQFF. The gene calls are TRBV19 and TRBJ2-1; 10 bases fit TRBD2. The V gene's germline CDR1 is LNHDA and CDR2 SQIVND (reference sequence). This CDR3 is 18 amino acids long. The ends lost 0 bases at V and 2 bases at J; junction bases unmatched: 7.

The chain is built from TRBV5-6 and TRBJ1-4; D remains unclear. Germline assignment: CDR1 SGHDT and CDR2 YYEEEE. Trimming left V 3 bases short and J 0 bases short, with 6 bases between. The CDR3 has 14 amino acids. The CDR3 reads CASSWVATNEKLFF. Here the CDR3 DNA reads TGTGCCAGCAGCTGGGTTGCAACTAATGAAAAACTGTTTTTT.

The chain's CDR3 is CSVEASGGGYTF. The CDR3 region has the DNA TGCAGCGTTGAAGCGTCCGGGGGTGGCTACACCTTC. The chain is built from TRBV29-1 and TRBJ1-2; TRBD1 is a possible D gene (5 bases). Trimming stripped 1 base from V and 7 bases from J, with 10 bases between. This CDR3 region has 12 residues. CDR1 and CDR2 from the germline V gene are SQVTM and ANQGSEA.

The genes are TRBV30 and TRBJ1-5; no reliable D call. CDR3 length: 14 residues. From germline, CDR1 is GTSNPN and CDR2 SVGIG (reference sequence). The V and J ends lost 0 bases and 6 bases respectively, with 12 bases between them. Here the CDR3 DNA reads TGTGCCTGGAGTGTACGGGCAGATCTTCAGCCCCAGCATTTT. It translates to CAWSVRADLQPQHF. Full variable domain (rest looked up from reference TRBV30 and TRBJ1-5): SQTIHQWPATLVQPVGSPLSLECTVEGTSNPNLYWYRQAAGRGLQLLFYSVGIGQISSEVPQNLSASRPQDRQFILSSKKLLLSDSGFYLCAWSVRADLQPQHFGDGTRLSIL.

The chain recombines TRBV7-2 with TRBJ2-4; D call uncertain. Germline CDR1 is SGHTA and CDR2 is FQGNSA. This CDR3 region has 19 residues. V was pared by 5 bases and J by 0 bases, with 23 bases between. The DNA for the CDR3 is TGTGCCAGCAGCCCCAGACCAGGTAATATCCCCCTAGCCAAAAACATTCAGTACTTC. It specifies CASSPRPGNIPLAKNIQYF.

This sequence joins TRBV19 and TRBJ1-3, with D possibly being TRBD1 (5 bases). This CDR3 comprises 17 residues. CDR1 and CDR2 (germline): LNHDA, SQIVND (reference sequence). With 0 bases removed from V and 0 bases from J, the gap between germline ends came to 12 bases. The CDR3 coding sequence is TGTGCCAGTAGTATAGAGGGGCAGGGCTCCTCTGGAAACACCATATATTTT. This codes for CASSIEGQGSSGNTIYF.

The chain employs TRBV7-2 and TRBJ1-2; tentatively, D is TRBD1 (5 bases). CDR1 SGHTA and CDR2 FQGNSA come from the germline V gene. The V end lost 5 bases, the J end lost 2 bases, and 15 bases lay between the germline ends. The length of the CDR3 is 15 residues. CDR3 in amino acids: CASSPAGAPNYGYTF. In DNA form, the CDR3 reads TGTGCCAGCAGCCCTGCCGGGGCTCCCAACTATGGCTACACCTTC.

This clone has more than one count but fewer than ten. The rearrangement joins TRBV9 to TRBJ2-1; TRBD2 matches at 9 bases. In germline, CDR1 is SGDLS, CDR2 YYNGEE. The CDR3 length is 17 residues. J lost 0 bases, V lost 4 bases, and 8 bases had no gene match. This chain's CDR3 is CASSLLAGPSSYNEQFF. The CDR3 DNA follows: TGTGCCAGCAGCTTACTAGCGGGCCCGAGCTCCTACAATGAGCAGTTCTTC.

The chain couples TRBV10-3 to TRBJ1-1; a weak D match, TRBD1 (5 bases). Germline V gene sequence: CDR1 ENHRY, CDR2 SYGVKD. Trimming cost V 2 bases and J 6 bases, with 13 bases left between them. CDR3 size: 14 residues. Here the CDR3 reads CAISERGTSSEAFF. The CDR3 DNA sequence: TGTGCCATCAGTGAGCGGGGGACTAGTTCTGAAGCTTTCTTT.

This clone was seen more than once but under ten times. The chain joins TRBV14 to TRBJ2-3; D possibly corresponds to TRBD2 (5 bases). The CDR3 runs to 14 residues. Between the trimmed V and J ends, which lost 4 bases and 1 base, there was a span of 9 bases. Germline CDR1 is SGHDN and CDR2 is FVKESK. In DNA form, the CDR3 reads TGTGCCAGCAGCCCCCGGACTGGCACAGATACGCAGTATTTT. It translates to CASSPRTGTDTQYF.

This clone is termed medium-sized. The V gene is TRBV6-4, the J gene TRBJ2-1; 12 nucleotides agree with TRBD2. Germline trimming cut 6 bases from V and 6 bases from J; bases unmatched to any gene: 3. The CDR3 has 14 amino acids. Germline CDR1 and CDR2: MRHNA and SNTAGT. Here the CDR3 reads CASRELAGGNEQFF. The CDR3 region has the DNA TGTGCCAGCAGAGAACTAGCGGGGGGCAATGAGCAGTTCTTC.

V gene TRBV18 combines with J gene TRBJ2-7; 7 bases align to TRBD1. After removal of 6 bases from V and 2 bases from J, the junction contained 4 bases not matched to a gene. This CDR3 region has 13 residues. Germline loops: CDR1 KGHSH, CDR2 LQKENI. CDR3 protein: CASSLTGTYEQYV. CDR3 DNA: TGTGCCAGCTCCTTGACAGGGACCTACGAGCAGTACGTC.

V gene TRBV27 combines with J gene TRBJ1-5; D perhaps matches TRBD1 (5 bases). From germline, CDR1 is MNHEY and CDR2 SMNVEV (reference sequence). Trimming shortened V by 6 bases and J by 2 bases, and 17 bases separated the two germline ends. The CDR3 is 16 residues long. CDR3 region: CASSPSQGEGNQPQHF. CDR3 in DNA: TGTGCCAGCAGCCCCTCCCAGGGTGAGGGCAATCAGCCCCAGCATTTT.

This clone was counted only a few times. This chain uses TRBV7-2 with TRBJ1-2; TRBD1 matches at 9 bases. Unmatched junction bases numbered 6, after V lost 5 bases and J lost 5 bases. Germline V CDR1 and CDR2: SGHTA, FQGNSA. This CDR3 has 14 amino acids. CDR3 protein: CASSPQGAGYGYTF. CDR3 in DNA: TGTGCCAGCAGCCCACAGGGGGCTGGGTATGGCTACACCTTC.

The chain combines TRBV14 with TRBJ1-1, with TRBD1 matching over 7 bases. V trimming: 4 bases; J trimming: 3 bases; junction bases outside the gene matches: 8. In germline, CDR1 is SGHDN, CDR2 FVKESK. The CDR3 extends over 15 amino acids. The CDR3 reads CASSPMTGRDTEAFF. Written as DNA, the CDR3 is TGTGCCAGCAGCCCGATGACAGGGAGGGACACTGAAGCTTTCTTT.

The CDR3 region has the DNA TGTGCCAGCAGCGCCCCGGGACAGGTGAACACCGGGGAGCTGTTTTTT. Translating gives CASSAPGQVNTGELFF. The chain uses TRBV11-2 and TRBJ2-2; 8 positions agree with TRBD1. The V and J ends lost 5 bases and 1 base, in that order; junction bases with no gene match: 6. CDR1 and CDR2 (germline): SGHAT, FQNNGV. This CDR3 contains 16 residues.

This chain joins TRBV7-2 and TRBJ1-5; possible D gene TRBD1, 5 bases. Germline CDR1 reads SGHTA; CDR2 reads FQGNSA. This CDR3 is 14 amino acids long. Trimming cost V 4 bases and J 5 bases, with 12 bases left between them. The CDR3 loop reads CASSWQGGYQPQHF. The CDR3 DNA sequence: TGTGCCAGCAGCTGGCAGGGCGGGTATCAGCCCCAGCATTTT.

This clone was picked up a small number of times. The V call is TRBV11-3, the J call TRBJ2-1; possibly TRBD1 or TRBD2 for D (5 bases each). With 4 bases removed from V and 2 bases from J, the gap between germline ends came to 12 bases. CDR3 size: 15 residues. Germline V lookup: CDR1 SGHNT, CDR2 YENEEA. The CDR3 sequence: CASSSDSGTYNEQFF. Written as DNA, the CDR3 is TGTGCCAGCAGCTCGGACTCAGGGACCTACAATGAGCAGTTCTTC.

This rearrangement joins TRBV9 to TRBJ2-5; D call uncertain. CDR3 length: 13 amino acids. V was clipped by 4 bases and J by 3 bases, with 10 bases between them. The germline CDR1 and CDR2 sequences are SGDLS and YYNGEE. The CDR3 protein is CASSPGLKETQYF. Here the CDR3 DNA reads TGTGCCAGCAGCCCCGGGCTAAAAGAGACCCAGTACTTC.

This chain connects TRBV5-5 to TRBJ1-1; D may be TRBD1 (5 bases). The CDR3 length is 14 residues. Germline values: CDR1 SGHKS, CDR2 YYEKEE (reference sequence). With 3 bases removed from V and 7 bases from J, the gap between germline ends came to 16 bases. The CDR3 loop reads CASSSSFGHLEAFF. The CDR3 nucleotides read TGTGCCAGCAGCTCCAGCTTTGGACACCTTGAAGCTTTCTTT. Full variable domain (outside the CDR3, taken from reference TRBV5-5 and TRBJ1-1): DAGVTQSPTHLIKTRGQQVTLRCSPISGHKSVSWYQQVLGQGPQFIFQYYEKEERGRGNFPDRFSARQFPNYSSELNVNALLLGDSALYLCASSSSFGHLEAFFGQGTRLTVV.

V and J are TRBV4-1 and TRBJ2-7, with TRBD1 matching over 8 bases. Germline assignment: CDR1 MGHRA and CDR2 YSYEKL. The CDR3 has 13 amino acids. The V segment lost 4 bases and the J segment 7 bases; nucleotides outside the gene matches: 6. CDR3 nucleotide sequence: TGCGCCAGCAGCCTGACAGGGGTAGGGGAGCAGTACTTC. As protein: CASSLTGVGEQYF.

The chain is built from TRBV10-3 and TRBJ1-5; D is undetermined. The germline V gene has CDR1 ENHRY and CDR2 SYGVKD. Trimming stripped 3 bases from V and 7 bases from J, with 7 bases between. The CDR3 has 12 residues. CDR3 coding DNA: TGTGCCATCAGTGAAGGTGGGCAGCCCCAGCATTTT. Translated, it gives CAISEGGQPQHF.

The rearrangement joins TRBV2 to TRBJ2-5, with 9 positions matching TRBD1. The CDR3 length is 16 residues. V shed 7 bases, J shed 5 bases, and the junction held 14 bases outside the gene matches. CDR1 is SNHLY, CDR2 FYNNEI, per germline. This CDR3 is CASIRTLGQGGETQYF. As DNA, the CDR3 is TGTGCCAGCATCCGAACCTTGGGACAGGGTGGGGAGACCCAGTACTTC.

The chain joins TRBV5-1 to TRBJ1-1; D might be TRBD1 (5 bases). CDR3 length: 14 amino acids. Germline V gene lookup returns CDR1 SGHRS and CDR2 YFSETQ. V was trimmed by 0 bases and J by 4 bases, leaving 10 bases between them. CDR3 protein: CASSLAGKGTEAFF. For the CDR3, the DNA is TGCGCCAGCAGCTTGGCAGGGAAAGGCACTGAAGCTTTCTTT.

The J gene is TRBJ1-1, the V gene TRBV6-6; D is possibly TRBD1 (5 bases). The V end lost 2 bases, the J end lost 1 base, and 8 bases lay between the germline ends. Germline V gene data show CDR1 as MNHNY and CDR2 as SVGAGI (reference sequence). The CDR3 length is 14 residues. In DNA, the CDR3 is TGTGCCAGCAGTTACCCGGGACGGAACACTGAAGCTTTCTTT. It specifies CASSYPGRNTEAFF.

V and J are TRBV5-4 and TRBJ2-7; either TRBD1 or TRBD2 may fit D (6 bases each). Trimming took off 2 bases at V and 3 bases at J, with 12 bases between the two ends. Germline CDR1 SGHNT, CDR2 YYREEE (reference sequence). This CDR3 is 14 amino acids long. The CDR3 is CASSLQGLSYEQYV. Written as DNA, the CDR3 is TGTGCCAGCAGCTTACAGGGACTGAGCTACGAGCAGTACGTC.

The table lists this clone with a few counts. The chain uses TRBV12-1 and TRBJ1-4. TRBV12-1 is a known pseudogene. This CDR3 comprises 18 residues. In DNA, the CDR3 is TGTGCCAGCAGCTTTGGGACTGACCTTCCCCGGAGGGATGAAAAACTGTTTTTT. This sequence encodes CASSFGTDLPRRDEKLFF.

This sequence joins TRBV1 and TRBJ2-3; TRBD2, the table's D call, lacks a check against the DNA. TRBV1 is tagged as a pseudogene. The CDR3 spans 21 residues. CDR3 nucleotide sequence: TGCACCAGCAGCCGGGGAACCGGGGTAGCGGGGGGCCCAATCCTGCCTGATACGCAGTATTTT. This translates into CTSSRGTGVAGGPILPDTQYF.